The T cell receptor (beta chain) under discussion was sequenced for a study of cytomegalovirus exposure and HLA in healthy donors. Notes on this clone: Its specificity is not known.

PCR amplification relied on 60 Vbeta primers (plus 13 Jbeta primers). Libraries were prepared by immunoSEQ multiplex PCR; TCRdb keeps only in-frame clonotypes and omits some of them. This sample carries 110,000 to 150,000 clones, around 80% of them seen once, and the ten largest clones take over 1%. Points from the study as a whole: Researchers catalogued roughly 170 TCR beta chains as cytomegalovirus-associated.

Trimming took 7 bases from V and 0 from J; bases not matched to a gene: 8. The CDR3 loop spans 15 amino acids. Germline V gives CDR1 MNHNS, CDR2 SASEGT. The origin of this receptor is a female donor in good health and CMV-seronegative. The gene calls are TRBV6-1 and TRBJ2-7; TRBD1 matches at 8 bases. Sequenced: PBMCs. CDR3 in amino acids: CASTTTGAHSYEQYF. The CDR3 DNA reads as TGTGCCAGCACCACGACAGGGGCCCACTCCTACGAGCAGTACTTC.